The clone carrying this T cell receptor beta chain was counted a few times. Its antigen is undetermined. The ends lost 0 bases at V and 7 bases at J; junction bases unmatched: 6. CDR3 length equals 15 residues. Germline assignment: CDR1 SGHKS and CDR2 YYEKEE (reference sequence). The method was immunoSEQ multiplex PCR; TCRdb's version includes in-frame clones alone and lacks a portion of them. This sample has tens of thousands of clones; more than 70% occur once, and the top ten carry 2% to 2.5%. The data were obtained in a study of OX40 agonist ivuxolimab in advanced cancers. As for the study in general: Patients were dosed with the agonistic anti-OX40 (CD134) antibody ivuxolimab. One patient with hepatocellular carcinoma and two with cutaneous melanoma, three in all, had partial responses. General study findings and limits: Patients who responded partially at 0.1-3.0 mg/kg showed clonal expansion ranking among the lowest. Expanded peripheral T cell antigen specificity was not determined.

This TCR came from an adult with an advanced solid tumor such as melanoma, head and neck, liver or kidney cancer. V and J are TRBV5-5 and TRBJ2-2; 7 bases fit TRBD2. The material was CD4+ or CD8+ T cells sorted from blood, obtained in a trial of the OX40 agonist ivuxolimab. The CDR3, as DNA: TGTGCCAGCAGCTTGGATGGCAGGGAGGGCGGGGAGCTGTTTTTT. Translation gives CASSLDGREGGELFF.